These 26 T cell receptor beta chains came from one sample sequenced in a study of T cells in Graves' hyperthyroidism and ophthalmopathy. The TCR beta CDR3 regions underwent amplification using RNA transcripts as the source. The HTBI primer set drove a first-round RT-PCR of the TCR CDR3. TCRdb reprocessed the multiplex PCR reads with MiXCR, giving one entry per CDR3 protein. Here the sample spans 550,000 to 850,000 distinct CDR3 sequences, about 19% being singletons. The sequenced material came from blood. The origin of the receptors is a woman aged 45-65 years with Graves' hyperthyroidism that later progressed to Graves' ophthalmopathy.

The table lists this clonotype with a count of one. The gene calls are TRBV6-2 or TRBV6-3 and TRBJ2-2; 8 bases agree with TRBD2. CDR1 and CDR2 (germline): MNHEY, SVGEGT. Trimming cost V 8 bases and J 4 bases; bases outside gene matches: 12. The CDR3 is made up of 16 amino acids. CDR3 sequence: CASREGRGRGTGELFF. DNA of the CDR3: TGTGCCAGCCGGGAGGGCAGAGGCCGGGGCACCGGGGAGCTGTTTTTT.

There are a few counts of this clonotype. The V call is TRBV15, the J call TRBJ2-7; 8 bases agree with TRBD1. This CDR3 is 16 amino acids long. Germline trimming cut 3 bases from V and 4 bases from J; bases unmatched to any gene: 11. CDR1 and CDR2 from the germline V gene are LNHNV and YYDKDF (reference sequence). The CDR3 reads CATSSPTRGLLYEQYF. The CDR3 DNA reads TGTGCCACCAGCAGTCCCACCAGGGGGCTATTATACGAGCAGTACTTC.

This clonotype was detected a few times. This rearrangement joins TRBV12-3 or TRBV12-4 to TRBJ2-2; 11 nucleotides match TRBD2. This CDR3 region has 19 residues. After removal of 5 bases from V and 0 bases from J, the junction contained 11 bases not matched to a gene. The DNA for the CDR3 is TGTGCCAGCAGTGGGCTAGCGGGGGGACGGAGCGCGAACACCGGGGAGCTGTTTTTT. This translates into CASSGLAGGRSANTGELFF.

This clonotype was observed a few times. As DNA, the CDR3 is TGTGCCAGCAGTGAACGCACTCCTAGCACAGATACGCAGTATTTT. Translation: CASSERTPSTDTQYF. The chain uses TRBV2 and TRBJ2-3; D gene uncertain. Trimming removed 2 bases from V and 0 bases from J, with 9 bases in between. Germline CDR1 and CDR2: SNHLY and FYNNEI. The CDR3 contains 15 residues.

This clonotype was seen many times. The chain joins TRBV30 to TRBJ2-2; the D gene could be TRBD1 or TRBD2 (5 bases each). Germline V gene sequence: CDR1 GTSNPN, CDR2 SVGIG (reference sequence). V was trimmed by 1 base and J by 0 bases, leaving 12 bases between them. CDR3 length equals 16 residues. CDR3 residues: CAWSAGTASNTGELFF. CDR3 DNA: TGTGCCTGGAGTGCCGGGACGGCCTCGAACACCGGGGAGCTGTTTTTT.

In its sample, this clonotype was seen many times. This chain uses TRBV3-1 with TRBJ1-5; D is unresolved. V shed 2 bases and J shed 0 bases, with 17 bases lying between them. Per the germline V gene, CDR1 is LGHDT and CDR2 is YNNKEL (reference sequence). This CDR3 is built from 18 residues. The CDR3 loop is CASSQSRYSDFSNQPQHF. The CDR3, as DNA: TGTGCCAGCAGCCAAAGTAGGTACAGTGATTTTAGCAATCAGCCCCAGCATTTT.

This clonotype was seen ten or more times. The chain uses TRBV7-2 and TRBJ2-3; the D gene is possibly TRBD1 (5 bases). Germline CDR1 reads SGHTA; CDR2 reads FQGNSA. V was trimmed by 5 bases and J by 6 bases, leaving 21 bases between them. The CDR3 runs to 16 residues. CDR3 amino acids: CASSVSILRVTDTQYF. Here the CDR3 DNA reads TGTGCCAGCAGCGTCTCTATTCTCAGGGTAACGGATACGCAGTATTTT. The full variable domain, rest sourced from reference TRBV7-2 and TRBJ2-3, is GAGVSQSPSNKVTEKGKDVELRCDPISGHTALYWYRQSLGQGLEFLIYFQGNSAPDKSGLPSDRFSAERTGGSVSTLTIQRTQQEDSAVYLCASSVSILRVTDTQYFGPGTRLTVL.

This clonotype showed up many times. The chain uses TRBV6-5 and TRBJ1-5; no reliable D call. V lost 1 base, J lost 3 bases, and 7 bases lay in between. Per germline, CDR1 MNHEY and CDR2 SVGAGI. The CDR3 consists of 14 residues. This CDR3 reads CASSYWDSNQPQHF. CDR3 nucleotides: TGTGCCAGCAGTTACTGGGATTCCAATCAGCCCCAGCATTTT.

The chain is built from TRBV4-2 and TRBJ1-5; the D is unclear. This CDR3 comprises 14 residues. Trimming stripped 3 bases from V and 3 bases from J, with 9 bases between. Germline values: CDR1 LGHNA, CDR2 YNFKEQ. CDR3 DNA sequence: TGTGCCAGCAGCCAGAACCCTGACAATCAGCCCCAGCATTTT. Translation gives CASSQNPDNQPQHF.

This clonotype was detected only a few times. This sequence joins TRBV18 and TRBJ2-2; D gene ambiguous. This CDR3 region has 16 residues. Germline loops: CDR1 KGHSH, CDR2 LQKENI. V was cut by 1 base and J by 0 bases, with 9 bases left in between. DNA of the CDR3: TGTGCCAGCTCACCACTTGCCAGCTCGAACACCGGGGAGCTGTTTTTT. Protein product: CASSPLASSNTGELFF.

This clonotype has a handful of counts. The genes are TRBV27 and TRBJ2-3; TRBD2 matches at 12 bases. This CDR3 is 19 amino acids long. The germline V gene encodes CDR1 MNHEY and CDR2 SMNVEV (reference sequence). V lost 0 bases, J lost 2 bases, and 9 bases stayed unmatched. This chain's CDR3 is CASSLSRPGLAGPTDTQYF. For the CDR3, the DNA is TGTGCCAGCAGTTTATCTCGCCCGGGACTAGCGGGCCCCACAGATACGCAGTATTTT.

V gene TRBV5-6 combines with J gene TRBJ2-1, with 7 bases that match TRBD1. Germline CDR1 is SGHDT and CDR2 is YYEEEE. J lost 9 bases, V lost 1 base, and 4 bases had no gene match. The CDR3 has 13 residues. In DNA form, the CDR3 reads TGTGCCAGCAGCTTGAGCAGGGGGACTGAGCAGTTCTTC. Translation gives CASSLSRGTEQFF. Full variable domain (remainder filled in from reference TRBV5-6 and TRBJ2-1): DAGVTQSPTHLIKTRGQQVTLRCSPKSGHDTVSWYQQALGQGPQFIFQYYEEEERQRGNFPDRFSGHQFPNYSSELNVNALLLGDSALYLCASSLSRGTEQFFGPGTRLTVL.

This clonotype was observed a handful of times. This may arise from a read error, as a much more abundant clone is one base away. The chain recombines TRBV27 with TRBJ1-1, with 7 bases matching TRBD1. The germline V gene encodes CDR1 MNHEY and CDR2 SMNVEV (reference sequence). The CDR3 runs to 14 residues. The CDR3 sequence: CTSSGGTDITEAFF. The CDR3 DNA follows: TGTACCAGCAGCGGCGGGACAGACATCACTGAAGCTTTCTTT.

The table lists this clonotype with many counts. This chain joins TRBV12-3 or TRBV12-4 and TRBJ1-1, with D tentatively TRBD1 (6 bases). The CDR3 totals 14 residues. V lost 6 bases, J lost 6 bases, and 17 bases lay in between. The CDR3 loop reads CASSQTGRLAEAFF. CDR3 DNA sequence: TGTGCCAGCAGCCAGACAGGAAGGTTGGCTGAAGCTTTCTTT.

This clonotype was counted only a few times. The chain combines TRBV5-4 with TRBJ1-4; 7 nucleotides line up with TRBD1. J was trimmed by 0 bases and V by 0 bases; bases with no gene match: 5. Germline CDR1 and CDR2: SGHNT and YYREEE (reference sequence). The CDR3 has 17 residues. This chain's CDR3 is CASSLVGGKTTNEKLFF. The CDR3 bases are TGTGCCAGCAGCTTGGTAGGGGGCAAGACAACTAATGAAAAACTGTTTTTT.

The gene calls are TRBV7-6 and TRBJ2-1; the D call may be TRBD1 or TRBD2 (6 bases each). CDR3 length: 15 amino acids. V shed 5 bases and J shed 4 bases, with 15 bases lying between them. CDR1 is SGHVS, CDR2 FNYEAQ, per germline. CDR3 DNA: TGTGCCAGCAGCGCTACGGGGGCTCTTTACAATGAGCAGTTCTTC. Amino acids: CASSATGALYNEQFF. Drawing the rest from reference TRBV7-6 and TRBJ2-1, the complete variable domain is GAGVSQSPRYKVTKRGQDVALRCDPISGHVSLYWYRQALGQGPEFLTYFNYEAQQDKSGLPNDRFSAERPEGSISTLTIQRTEQRDSAMYRCASSATGALYNEQFFGPGTRLTVL.

This clonotype was picked up a small number of times. The chain has TRBV18 and TRBJ1-5; 7 nucleotides align to TRBD1. The J segment lost 5 bases and the V segment lost 2 bases, leaving 6 bases of the junction unmatched. Per the germline V gene, CDR1 is KGHSH and CDR2 is LQKENI. The CDR3 length is 15 residues. The CDR3 is CASSPKTGRDQPQHF. The CDR3 nucleotides read TGTGCCAGCTCACCAAAGACAGGGAGGGATCAGCCCCAGCATTTT.

At least ten counts were recorded for this clonotype. The V call is TRBV7-8, the J call TRBJ1-2; D gene ambiguous. The germline V and J ends were trimmed by 0 bases and 4 bases, with 12 bases remaining between them. The CDR3 is 15 residues long. CDR1 and CDR2 (germline): SGHVS, FQNEAQ. The CDR3 DNA reads as TGTGCCAGCAGCTTAGCGCGGTTAAGCTTCTATGGCTACACCTTC. It is translated as CASSLARLSFYGYTF.

This clonotype showed up many times. The chain combines TRBV30 with TRBJ1-1; TRBD1 matches 10 bases. Germline lookup yields CDR1 GTSNPN and CDR2 SVGIG (reference sequence). The CDR3 sequence is 14 residues long. Trimming took 3 bases from V and 1 from J; bases not matched to a gene: 2. The CDR3 loop is CAWRGQGRNTEAFF. The CDR3 region has the DNA TGTGCCTGGAGGGGACAGGGGAGGAACACTGAAGCTTTCTTT.

A word on this clonotype: Mismatch with germline at one junction end may stem from a read error. Here the CDR3 DNA reads TGTGCCAGCAGGCAAGCTAGAAGCGGCGGGGAGCTGTTTTTT. It yields the protein CASRQARSGGELFF. This chain joins TRBV3-1 and TRBJ2-2; the D gene is possibly TRBD2 (5 bases). Per germline, CDR1 LGHDT and CDR2 YNNKEL (reference sequence). This CDR3 contains 14 residues.

This clonotype was seen just once. The chain combines TRBV12-3 or TRBV12-4 with TRBJ1-5; possibly TRBD1 for D (6 bases). V gave up 4 bases and J gave up 2 bases, with 12 bases separating them. The CDR3 sequence is 15 residues long. The CDR3 bases are TGTGCCAGCAGTTCGGTCGCAGGGGGCAATCAGCCCCAGCATTTT. The encoded protein is CASSSVAGGNQPQHF.

For this clonotype: This may stem from a read error, because a much larger clone lies one nucleotide away. The chain carries TRBV20-1 and TRBJ1-2; a weak D match, TRBD1 (6 bases). This CDR3 comprises 15 residues. Germline CDR1 DFQATT, CDR2 SNEGSKA (reference sequence). This chain's CDR3 is CSARDRAGANYGHTF. In DNA form, the CDR3 reads TGCAGTGCTAGAGATCGCGCAGGGGCTAACTATGGCCACACCTTC.

V usage is TRBV30 and J usage is TRBJ2-3, with TRBD2 identical over 7 bases. From germline, CDR1 is GTSNPN and CDR2 SVGIG (reference sequence). The CDR3 loop spans 13 amino acids. With V trimmed by 3 bases and J by 11 bases, 11 bases remained unmatched. The DNA of the CDR3 is TGTGCCTGGAGGGGAGGGACTACCGAATGGCAGTATTTT. Its translation is CAWRGGTTEWQYF.

J is TRBJ1-3 and V is TRBV10-3; D is unclear. CDR3 size: 15 residues. Germline CDR1 and CDR2: ENHRY and SYGVKD. The V end was cut by 11 bases, the J end by 0 bases, with 17 bases between. CDR3 amino acids: CAAGGGLPSGNTIYF. CDR3 coding DNA: TGTGCCGCCGGAGGCGGACTTCCCTCTGGAAACACCATATATTTT.

The genes are TRBV3-1 and TRBJ1-1; 7 nucleotides match TRBD1. Germline values: CDR1 LGHDT, CDR2 YNNKEL (reference sequence). The J segment lost 6 bases and the V segment lost 6 bases, leaving 7 bases of the junction unmatched. This CDR3 comprises 13 residues. In DNA, the CDR3 is TGTGCCAGCAGAGACAGGGATCTCGCTGAAGCTTTCTTT. This sequence encodes CASRDRDLAEAFF.

This clonotype was seen repeatedly, ten times or more. The rearrangement joins TRBV6-5 to TRBJ2-2, with 11 nucleotides matching TRBD1. CDR1 MNHEY and CDR2 SVGAGI come from the germline V gene. V shed 2 bases and J 5 bases; nucleotides not matched to a gene: 1. The CDR3 extends over 15 amino acids. The CDR3 bases are TGTGCCAGCAGTTACGGGACAGGGGGTACCGGGGAGCTGTTTTTT. This codes for CASSYGTGGTGELFF.